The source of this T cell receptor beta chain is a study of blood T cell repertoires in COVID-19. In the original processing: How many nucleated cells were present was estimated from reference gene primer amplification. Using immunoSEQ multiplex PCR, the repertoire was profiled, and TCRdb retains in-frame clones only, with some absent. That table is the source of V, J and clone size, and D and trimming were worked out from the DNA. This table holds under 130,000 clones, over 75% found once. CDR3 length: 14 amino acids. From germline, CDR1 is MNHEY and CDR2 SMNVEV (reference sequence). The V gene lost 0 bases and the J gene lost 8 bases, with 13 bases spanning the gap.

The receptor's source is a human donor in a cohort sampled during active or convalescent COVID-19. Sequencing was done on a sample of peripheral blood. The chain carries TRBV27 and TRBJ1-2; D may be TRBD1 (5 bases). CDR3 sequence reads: CASSLSRQGSGYTF. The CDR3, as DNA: TGTGCCAGCAGTTTATCTAGGCAGGGATCCGGCTACACCTTC.